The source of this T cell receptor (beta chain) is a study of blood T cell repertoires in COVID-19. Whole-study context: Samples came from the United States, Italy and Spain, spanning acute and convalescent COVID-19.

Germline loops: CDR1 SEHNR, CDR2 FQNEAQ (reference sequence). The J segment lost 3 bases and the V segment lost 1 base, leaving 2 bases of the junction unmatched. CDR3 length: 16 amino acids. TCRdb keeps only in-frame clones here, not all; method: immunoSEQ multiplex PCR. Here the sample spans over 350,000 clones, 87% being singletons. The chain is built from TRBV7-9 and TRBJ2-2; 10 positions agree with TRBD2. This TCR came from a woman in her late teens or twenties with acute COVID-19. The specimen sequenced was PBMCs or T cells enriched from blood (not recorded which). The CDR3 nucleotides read TGTGCCAGCAGCTTAGGACTAGCGGGCTACACCGGGGAGCTGTTTTTT. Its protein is CASSLGLAGYTGELFF.